This T cell receptor beta chain appears in the sequencing data of a study of Graves' ophthalmopathy and Graves' hyperthyroidism. TCR beta CDR3 regions were amplified from RNA transcripts. Second-round multiplex PCR followed a first-round RT-PCR using HTBI primers. Each CDR3 protein is one row after TCRdb ran MiXCR on the multiplex PCR reads. The data hold more than 1,000,000 distinct CDR3 sequences, with about 35% observed a single time. Uncontrolled infections, pregnancy, lactation or other autoimmune diseases led to patient exclusion. Overall study results and limits: In separating ophthalmopathy from stable hyperthyroidism, a 13-signature model achieved 87.88% sensitivity and around 80% specificity.

About this clonotype itself: Antigen specificity is unknown.

The CDR3 is made up of 13 amino acids. From germline, CDR1 is LGHNT and CDR2 FRNRAP. V lost 6 bases to trimming and J lost 0 bases, with 3 bases between them. The V and J genes are TRBV12-5 and TRBJ2-6; the D is unclear. Input material: peripheral blood or thyroid tissue (not recorded which). The source of this sequence is an adult man with Graves' hyperthyroidism. CDR3: CASGDSGANVLTF. In DNA, the CDR3 is TGTGCTAGTGGGGACTCTGGGGCCAACGTCCTGACTTTC.